The present T cell receptor beta chain was sequenced within a study of blood T cell repertoires in COVID-19. CDR3 length: 16 amino acids. Unmatched junction bases numbered 4, after V lost 4 bases and J lost 2 bases. Germline CDR1 reads SGHTA; CDR2 reads FQGNSA. Using immunoSEQ multiplex PCR, the repertoire was profiled, and TCRdb retains in-frame clones only, with some absent. This repertoire shows under 75,000 clones, more than 60% found once; its top ten account for more than 20%. The TCR comes from a man between 60 and 75 years old with acute or convalescent COVID-19. Sequencing was performed on peripheral blood. The rearrangement uses TRBV7-2 and TRBJ2-3; 12 positions agree with TRBD2. The CDR3 sequence is CASSSGLAGYTDTQYF. DNA for the CDR3: TGTGCCAGCAGCTCCGGACTAGCGGGGTACACAGATACGCAGTATTTT.